The clone carrying this T cell receptor (beta chain) has just a few counts. What it binds is not known. The record originates from a study of shared clonotypes between healthy human individuals. The wider study: Donor composition was two women and a few men, aged 18 to 49. Overall study findings and caveats: In general, naive subsets displayed greater estimated richness than memory subsets did. Non-shared clonotypes displayed generation probabilities falling below those of clonotypes present in all four donors.

Profiled with immunoSEQ multiplex PCR; TCRdb holds only in-frame clones, not every one. The data show more than 2,000,000 clones, around nine tenths seen once. CD45RA+ naive and CD45RA-negative memory subsets were separated from CD4+ cells. The clonotype originates from a man between 18 and 35 years old in good health. The sequenced sample consisted of naive CD4+ T cells sorted from blood. Subset specified: CD45RA+ positively selected.

The CDR3: CASSLSQGRETEAFF. In DNA form, the CDR3 reads TGTGCCAGCAGTCTCTCTCAGGGTAGGGAAACTGAAGCTTTCTTT. The chain employs TRBV6-6 and TRBJ1-1, with D possibly TRBD1 on 5 matching bases. The V gene's germline CDR1 is MNHNY and CDR2 SVGAGI (reference sequence). V lost 5 bases and J 5 bases, leaving 18 bases between the germline ends. This CDR3 has 15 amino acids.